Listed below are T cell receptor beta chains from one sample, sequenced in a study of cytomegalovirus exposure and HLA in healthy donors. Sequencing was performed with immunoSEQ multiplex PCR; in TCRdb, only in-frame clones are kept and a portion is missing. The table has about 180,000 clones, about 89% seen once. Sequencing was performed on PBMCs. The receptors were sampled from a man younger than 35 in good health and CMV-seropositive. The CDR3 runs from the conserved cysteine through the conserved F or W. Fields, in order: D gene, V gene, clone size, J gene, CDR3 DNA, CDR3 protein. D genes are given only for firm matches. Size tells how often a clone was seen (once, few, many) or the class of an expanded clone, and some rows leave it out.

>-|TRBV19|-|TRBJ1-1
TGTGCCAGTAGTATGAGACGGGGAGCATTTGAAGCTTTCTTT
CASSMRRGAFEAFF
>TRBD1|TRBV27|-|TRBJ2-2
TGTGCCAGCAGTTTCGTACAGGGGACCGGGGAGCTGTTTTTT
CASSFVQGTGELFF
>TRBD1|TRBV6-6|-|TRBJ2-3
TGTGCCAGCACCCCACAGGGGTATACGCAGTATTTT
CASTPQGYTQYF
>-|TRBV9|-|TRBJ1-2
TGTGCCAGCAGCGCTAGGGGGGGAAAAAACTATGGCTACACCTTC
CASSARGGKNYGYTF
>-|TRBV27|-|TRBJ1-1
TGTGCCAGCAGTTTATCAACGGGGAGGAGAGCTTTCTTT
CASSLSTGRRAFF
>-|TRBV5-1|-|TRBJ2-3
TGCGCCAGCAGCTCCACTCAACTCGCAGGGGGGTTCTATACGCAGTATTTT
CASSSTQLAGGFYTQYF
>TRBD2|TRBV9|-|TRBJ2-5
TGTGCCAGCAGTGGGACTAGCGGGTCTCAAGAGACCCAGTACTTC
CASSGTSGSQETQYF
>-|TRBV6-4|-|TRBJ1-5
TGTGCCAGCAGTGACCTGACAATTAGCAATCAGCCCCAGCATTTT
CASSDLTISNQPQHF
>TRBD2|TRBV7-8|-|TRBJ2-3
TGTGCCAGCAGCTTAGTATCTGGCGGGGGGGCCGGGACAGATACGCAGTATTTT
CASSLVSGGGAGTDTQYF
>-|TRBV5-1|-|TRBJ2-3
TGCGCCAGCAGGGTGGGAGAGGCGACAGATACGCAGTATTTT
CASRVGEATDTQYF
>TRBD1|TRBV9|-|TRBJ2-6
TGTGCCAGCAGACGGACAGGGACCAACTCTGGGGCCAACGTCCTGACTTTC
CASRRTGTNSGANVLTF
>-|TRBV29-1|-|TRBJ1-1
TGCAGCGTTGGCTGGGGAGGAGGGGAAGCTTTCTTT
CSVGWGGGEAFF
>TRBD2|TRBV7-2|-|TRBJ2-5
TGTGCCAGCCGGGCAGCGGGGGCGGTGGAGACCCAGTACTTC
CASRAAGAVETQYF
>TRBD2|TRBV10-3|once|TRBJ2-2
TGTGCCATCACGGGGACTACTACCGGGGAGCTGTTTTTT
CAITGTTTGELFF
>-|TRBV18|few|TRBJ1-2
TGTGCCAGCTCACCACTAGAGTTAAACTATGGCTACACCTTC
CASSPLELNYGYTF
>-|TRBV11-2|-|TRBJ1-6
TGTGCCAGCAGCCCCACCACCGGGAGCTATAATTCACCCCTCCACTTT
CASSPTTGSYNSPLHF
>TRBD2|TRBV25-1|-|TRBJ2-1
TGTGCCAGCAGCCGTGGGCTAGCGGATAATGAGCAGTTCTTC
CASSRGLADNEQFF
>-|TRBV5-6|-|TRBJ2-2
TGTGCCAGCAGCCCCTATTACACCGGGGAGCTGTTTTTT
CASSPYYTGELFF
>TRBD2|TRBV27|-|TRBJ2-1
TGTGCCAGCAGCCAGACTAGCGTAACCTACAATGAGCAGTTCTTC
CASSQTSVTYNEQFF
>-|TRBV6-1|-|TRBJ2-7
TGTGCCAGCAGTGAAGAAGGGGGGGGCGAGCAGTACTTC
CASSEEGGGEQYF
>-|TRBV30|-|TRBJ1-2
TGTGCCTGGGAGGTTGATGGAGTCGGGGGGGATCATGGCTACACCTTC
CAWEVDGVGGDHGYTF
>TRBD1|TRBV4-3|-|TRBJ1-1
TGCGCCAGCAGCCCGGGACAGGGGCGACACACTGAAGCTTTCTTT
CASSPGQGRHTEAFF
>-|TRBV5-4|-|TRBJ1-2
TGTGCCAGCAGCTTGGATTCCCAGGGTTCATTAATTGGCTACACCTTC
CASSLDSQGSLIGYTF
>-|TRBV4-1|-|TRBJ2-1
TGCGCCAGCAGCCTAGACATGTATGAGCAGTTCTTC
CASSLDMYEQFF
>-|TRBV9|large|TRBJ2-3
TGTGCCAGCAGCGTAGAAGGAGCGGATACGCAGTATTTT
CASSVEGADTQYF
>-|TRBV27|-|TRBJ1-5
TGTGCCAGCAGTCAGTTTCCCCTTTATAGCAATCAGCCCCAGCATTTT
CASSQFPLYSNQPQHF
>TRBD1|TRBV5-1|-|TRBJ1-1
TGCGCCAGCAGCCTCGGTCTAGGGACAGACACTGAAGCTTTCTTT
CASSLGLGTDTEAFF
>TRBD2|TRBV28|-|TRBJ2-1
TGTGCCAGCAGTTTAGGACTAGCGGGACCTTCCTACAATGAGCAGTTCTTC
CASSLGLAGPSYNEQFF
>-|TRBV9|-|TRBJ2-2
TGTGCCAGCAGCGCCACCCTAGTCGGAACAACCGGGGAGCTGTTTTTT
CASSATLVGTTGELFF
>-|TRBV6-5|-|TRBJ1-5
TGTGCCAGCAGTTTATCTGGGGCGAGCAATCAGCCCCAGCATTTT
CASSLSGASNQPQHF
>-|TRBV11-2|-|TRBJ1-1
TGTGCCAGCAGCACAGGGACAAGTTTTGAAGCTTTCTTT
CASSTGTSFEAFF
>-|TRBV27|-|TRBJ2-3
TGTGCCAGCAGTCGCCAGCGGAGCACAGATACGCAGTATTTT
CASSRQRSTDTQYF
>TRBD2|TRBV5-8|once|TRBJ2-3
TGTGCCAGCGCTCGGGGGGGGGCGGTCAGCACAGATACGCAGTATTTT
CASARGGAVSTDTQYF
>-|TRBV27|-|TRBJ2-7
TGTGCCAGCAGTTCCGCCTACGAGCAGTACTTC
CASSSAYEQYF
>-|TRBV29-1|-|TRBJ1-1
TGCAGCGTTGAAGGGCAGGGATGGACTGAAGCTTTCTTT
CSVEGQGWTEAFF
>TRBD1|TRBV5-6|-|TRBJ2-5
TGTGCCAGCAGCACAGGGGGCCAAGAGACCCAGTACTTC
CASSTGGQETQYF
>-|TRBV7-9|-|TRBJ1-1
TGTGCCAGCAGCTCAGGACAGTCTCTTGAAGCTTTCTTT
CASSSGQSLEAFF
>-|TRBV5-6|few|TRBJ1-5
TGTGCCAGCAGCTTTGGACAGTCCAATCAGCCCCAGCATTTT
CASSFGQSNQPQHF
>-|TRBV6-5|-|TRBJ1-2
TGTGCCAGCAGTTACAGGCTGAGGGCAGGGGCCTATGGCTACACCTTC
CASSYRLRAGAYGYTF
>TRBD2|TRBV7-3|-|TRBJ2-3
TGTGCCAGCAGCGCAAGCGGGGGCGGCACAGATACGCAGTATTTT
CASSASGGGTDTQYF
>-|TRBV20-1|-|TRBJ1-2
TGCAGTGCTAGAGTAGATTATGGCTACACCTTC
CSARVDYGYTF
>TRBD2|TRBV4-3|few|TRBJ2-3
TGCGCCAGCAGCCACGGACTAGGGGCGACCTACCTCACAGATACGCAGTATTTT
CASSHGLGATYLTDTQYF